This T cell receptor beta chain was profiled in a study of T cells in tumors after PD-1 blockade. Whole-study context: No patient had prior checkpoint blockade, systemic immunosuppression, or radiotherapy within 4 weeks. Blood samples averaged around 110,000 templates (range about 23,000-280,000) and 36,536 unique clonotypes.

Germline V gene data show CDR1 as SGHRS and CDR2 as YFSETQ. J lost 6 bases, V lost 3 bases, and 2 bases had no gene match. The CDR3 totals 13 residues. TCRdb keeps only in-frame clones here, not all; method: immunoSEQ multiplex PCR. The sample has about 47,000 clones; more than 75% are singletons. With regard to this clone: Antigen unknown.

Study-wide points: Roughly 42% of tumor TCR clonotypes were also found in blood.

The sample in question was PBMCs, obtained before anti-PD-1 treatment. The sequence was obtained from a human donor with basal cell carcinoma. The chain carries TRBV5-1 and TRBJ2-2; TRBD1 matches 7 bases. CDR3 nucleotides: TGCGCCAGCAGCTCTCAGGGGGCCGGGGAGCTGTTTTTT. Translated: CASSSQGAGELFF.